This T cell receptor beta chain derives from a study of T cell responses to AZD1222 COVID-19 vaccine. A note on this clone: Its antigen is unidentified.

Libraries were prepared by immunoSEQ multiplex PCR; TCRdb keeps only in-frame clonotypes and omits some of them. The sample shows 120,000 or so clones, 88% of them seen only once. Findings and caveats of the study: Only a handful of individuals given AZD1222 were seropositive at baseline. A mostly white British donor set with more females was recruited, and clonal diversity was possibly underestimated.

Between the trimmed V and J ends, which lost 6 bases and 4 bases, there was a span of 15 bases. The germline V gene encodes CDR1 PRHDT and CDR2 FYEKMQ (reference sequence). This CDR3 spans 14 amino acids. This sequence originates from an adult in good health. The sequencing used peripheral blood, collected on day 0 of AZD1222 vaccination. The rearrangement joins TRBV13 to TRBJ1-1; tentatively, D is TRBD1 (6 bases). The CDR3: CASRDIRGGTEAFF. The CDR3 nucleotides read TGTGCCAGCAGAGACATCAGGGGAGGCACTGAAGCTTTCTTT.